These T cell receptor beta chains were read from a single sample in a study of T cell responses to AZD1222 COVID-19 vaccine. Using immunoSEQ multiplex PCR, the repertoire was profiled, and TCRdb retains in-frame clones only, with some absent. This sample has 55,000 to 75,000 clones, with around 85% found just once. The material was peripheral blood, obtained on day 0 of AZD1222 vaccination. The receptors shown here come from an adult in good health. CDR3s include the opening cysteine and the closing phenylalanine or tryptophan. D genes are given only for firm matches. Size values are once, few and many counts, or a class for expanded clones, and some rows have none.

D gene: TRBD2; V gene: TRBV9; J gene: TRBJ2-1; clone size: once; CDR3 protein: CASSGTGTSWSSYNEQFF; CDR3 DNA: TGTGCCAGCAGCGGGACCGGGACTAGCTGGAGCTCCTACAATGAGCAGTTCTTC
D gene: -; V gene: TRBV7-9; J gene: TRBJ2-7; clone size: once; CDR3 protein: CASSSQITTYEQYF; CDR3 DNA: TGTGCCAGCAGCTCCCAAATAACAACCTACGAGCAGTACTTC
D gene: -; V gene: TRBV10-3; J gene: TRBJ1-2; clone size: -; CDR3 protein: CAISESREGYGYTF; CDR3 DNA: TGTGCCATCAGTGAGTCCCGGGAGGGGTATGGCTACACCTTC
D gene: -; V gene: TRBV7-3; J gene: TRBJ2-3; clone size: -; CDR3 protein: CASSPSRGSTDTQYF; CDR3 DNA: TGTGCCAGCAGCCCATCCCGGGGGAGTACAGATACGCAGTATTTT
D gene: -; V gene: TRBV7-9; J gene: TRBJ1-1; clone size: -; CDR3 protein: CASGGLNTEAFF; CDR3 DNA: TGTGCCAGTGGCGGTCTGAACACTGAAGCTTTCTTT
D gene: -; V gene: TRBV5-1; J gene: TRBJ1-5; clone size: -; CDR3 protein: CASSPGRENQPQHF; CDR3 DNA: TGCGCCAGCAGCCCCGGCAGGGAGAATCAGCCCCAGCATTTT
D gene: -; V gene: TRBV13; J gene: TRBJ1-1; clone size: once; CDR3 protein: CASSFTTGNTEAFF; CDR3 DNA: TGTGCCAGCAGCTTTACAACAGGGAACACTGAAGCTTTCTTT
D gene: TRBD1; V gene: TRBV7-9; J gene: TRBJ1-5; clone size: -; CDR3 protein: CASSPVTGEEQPQHF; CDR3 DNA: TGTGCCAGCAGCCCCGTGACAGGGGAGGAGCAGCCCCAGCATTTT
D gene: TRBD1; V gene: TRBV5-1; J gene: TRBJ1-6; clone size: few; CDR3 protein: CASSPAGTGGSPLHF; CDR3 DNA: TGCGCCAGCAGTCCCGCCGGGACAGGGGGTTCACCCCTCCACTTT
D gene: -; V gene: TRBV7-8; J gene: TRBJ2-7; clone size: -; CDR3 protein: CASSSQGEGYEQYF; CDR3 DNA: TGTGCCAGCAGCTCACAGGGGGAGGGGTACGAGCAGTACTTC
D gene: TRBD1; V gene: TRBV7-9; J gene: TRBJ1-1; clone size: -; CDR3 protein: CASSPRNRQGRSAFF; CDR3 DNA: TGTGCCAGCAGCCCTCGGAACCGACAGGGGAGATCAGCTTTCTTT
D gene: -; V gene: TRBV7-9; J gene: TRBJ2-7; clone size: -; CDR3 protein: CASSLLPGTYEQYF; CDR3 DNA: TGTGCCAGCAGCTTACTTCCAGGGACTTACGAGCAGTACTTC
D gene: -; V gene: TRBV19; J gene: TRBJ1-1; clone size: -; CDR3 protein: CASSLTRDTEAFF; CDR3 DNA: TGTGCCAGTAGCCTCACGAGGGACACTGAAGCTTTCTTT
D gene: TRBD1; V gene: TRBV15; J gene: TRBJ1-6; clone size: -; CDR3 protein: CATSDPRQGRGSPLHF; CDR3 DNA: TGTGCCACCAGCGACCCCCGACAGGGACGAGGATCACCCCTCCACTTT
D gene: -; V gene: TRBV5-1; J gene: TRBJ1-5; clone size: few; CDR3 protein: CASSLDGTENQPQHF; CDR3 DNA: TGCGCCAGCAGCTTGGACGGGACGGAAAATCAGCCCCAGCATTTT
D gene: -; V gene: TRBV18; J gene: TRBJ1-6; clone size: -; CDR3 protein: CASSPEFRWSPLHF; CDR3 DNA: TGTGCCAGCTCACCAGAGTTTCGGTGGTCACCCCTCCACTTT
D gene: -; V gene: TRBV5-1; J gene: TRBJ1-1; clone size: -; CDR3 protein: CASSLSGVMNTEAFF; CDR3 DNA: TGCGCCAGCAGCTTGTCCGGGGTGATGAACACTGAAGCTTTCTTT
D gene: -; V gene: TRBV13; J gene: TRBJ1-1; clone size: -; CDR3 protein: CASSLGRLEAFF; CDR3 DNA: TGTGCCAGCAGCTTAGGAAGGCTTGAAGCTTTCTTT
D gene: TRBD1; V gene: TRBV3-1/TRBV3-2; J gene: TRBJ2-7; clone size: -; CDR3 protein: CASRRTRQGRTYEQYF; CDR3 DNA: TGTGCCAGCAGGCGTACTAGACAGGGGAGGACCTACGAGCAGTACTTC
D gene: TRBD1; V gene: TRBV6-1; J gene: TRBJ1-5; clone size: -; CDR3 protein: CASSVLGWGQGNQPQHF; CDR3 DNA: TGTGCCAGCAGTGTTCTTGGATGGGGACAGGGCAATCAGCCCCAGCATTTT
D gene: -; V gene: TRBV9; J gene: TRBJ2-1; clone size: -; CDR3 protein: CASSVDGAPYNEQFF; CDR3 DNA: TGTGCCAGCAGCGTAGATGGGGCACCCTACAATGAGCAGTTCTTC
D gene: -; V gene: TRBV24-1; J gene: TRBJ2-1; clone size: once; CDR3 protein: CATSPGGLPYNEQFF; CDR3 DNA: TGTGCCACGTCACCTGGGGGCCTACCCTACAATGAGCAGTTCTTC
D gene: TRBD2; V gene: TRBV5-4; J gene: TRBJ2-7; clone size: few; CDR3 protein: CASSGDYLGEQYF; CDR3 DNA: TGTGCCAGCAGCGGGGACTACCTTGGTGAGCAGTACTTC
D gene: -; V gene: TRBV6-6; J gene: TRBJ1-2; clone size: -; CDR3 protein: CASRRNTGTLNDYGYTF; CDR3 DNA: TGTGCCAGCAGACGAAATACCGGGACCCTCAACGACTATGGCTACACCTTC
D gene: TRBD1; V gene: TRBV7-6; J gene: TRBJ1-3; clone size: -; CDR3 protein: CASSLEVTGAGNTIYF; CDR3 DNA: TGTGCCAGCAGCTTAGAGGTTACAGGGGCGGGAAACACCATATATTTT
D gene: TRBD1; V gene: TRBV6-5; J gene: TRBJ2-7; clone size: -; CDR3 protein: CASSRDRGYEQYF; CDR3 DNA: TGTGCCAGCAGCCGGGACAGGGGGTACGAGCAGTACTTC
D gene: -; V gene: TRBV4-2; J gene: TRBJ2-3; clone size: -; CDR3 protein: CASSQGRGPRGSAQYF; CDR3 DNA: TGTGCCAGCAGCCAAGGCAGGGGACCTAGGGGGTCGGCGCAGTATTTT
D gene: -; V gene: TRBV5-1; J gene: TRBJ1-5; clone size: -; CDR3 protein: CASSLKGRVDIDQPQHF; CDR3 DNA: TGCGCCAGCAGCTTGAAAGGGAGGGTCGACATAGATCAGCCCCAGCATTTT
D gene: -; V gene: TRBV6-1; J gene: TRBJ1-6; clone size: -; CDR3 protein: CASSEDRTLF; CDR3 DNA: TGTGCCAGCAGTGAGGACCGGACACTCTTT
D gene: -; V gene: TRBV2; J gene: TRBJ1-2; clone size: -; CDR3 protein: CASRTGAEYGYTF; CDR3 DNA: TGTGCCAGCAGGACCGGGGCGGAGTATGGCTACACCTTC
D gene: TRBD1; V gene: TRBV9; J gene: TRBJ2-7; clone size: -; CDR3 protein: CASSGGTGSSYEQYF; CDR3 DNA: TGTGCCAGCAGCGGGGGGACAGGGAGCTCCTACGAGCAGTACTTC
D gene: TRBD1; V gene: TRBV20-1; J gene: TRBJ2-5; clone size: -; CDR3 protein: CSASRGTGVWETQYF; CDR3 DNA: TGCAGTGCTAGTCGAGGGACAGGGGTTTGGGAGACCCAGTACTTC
D gene: -; V gene: TRBV5-6; J gene: TRBJ1-1; clone size: -; CDR3 protein: CASSFLTGVSAEAFF; CDR3 DNA: TGTGCCAGCAGCTTCCTTACAGGAGTAAGCGCTGAAGCTTTCTTT
D gene: TRBD1; V gene: TRBV6-2/TRBV6-3; J gene: TRBJ1-2; clone size: -; CDR3 protein: CASSHTTGSGPYGYTF; CDR3 DNA: TGTGCCAGCAGCCATACGACAGGGTCCGGGCCCTATGGCTACACCTTC
D gene: -; V gene: TRBV5-5; J gene: TRBJ2-1; clone size: -; CDR3 protein: CASSLSLAPEQFF; CDR3 DNA: TGTGCCAGCAGCTTGTCACTAGCCCCTGAGCAGTTCTTC
D gene: -; V gene: TRBV20-1; J gene: TRBJ2-7; clone size: once; CDR3 protein: CSARDSNEQYF; CDR3 DNA: TGCAGTGCTAGAGACTCGAACGAGCAGTACTTC
D gene: TRBD1; V gene: TRBV24-1; J gene: TRBJ2-7; clone size: -; CDR3 protein: CATSDARTGEQYF; CDR3 DNA: TGTGCCACCAGTGACGCCCGGACAGGCGAGCAGTACTTC
D gene: -; V gene: TRBV9; J gene: TRBJ2-7; clone size: -; CDR3 protein: CASSVESENGYSYEQYF; CDR3 DNA: TGTGCCAGCAGCGTAGAATCCGAGAACGGGTATTCCTACGAGCAGTACTTC
D gene: -; V gene: TRBV7-7; J gene: TRBJ2-5; clone size: once; CDR3 protein: CASRAGSQETQYF; CDR3 DNA: TGTGCCAGCAGGGCCGGCAGCCAAGAGACCCAGTACTTC
D gene: -; V gene: TRBV6-5; J gene: TRBJ1-2; clone size: -; CDR3 protein: CASAPAGIYGYTF; CDR3 DNA: TGTGCCAGCGCCCCGGCGGGAATCTATGGCTACACCTTC
D gene: TRBD2; V gene: TRBV14; J gene: TRBJ2-7; clone size: once; CDR3 protein: CASSPLGTSGRASEQYF; CDR3 DNA: TGTGCCAGCAGCCCTCTCGGGACTAGCGGGAGGGCCAGTGAGCAGTACTTC
D gene: -; V gene: TRBV29-1; J gene: TRBJ2-5; clone size: -; CDR3 protein: CSGRFSGWTQYF; CDR3 DNA: TGCAGCGGACGATTCAGCGGTTGGACCCAGTACTTC
D gene: TRBD1; V gene: TRBV5-1; J gene: TRBJ2-1; clone size: once; CDR3 protein: CASSLPRDRGDEQFF; CDR3 DNA: TGCGCCAGCAGCTTGCCCCGGGACAGGGGCGATGAGCAGTTCTTC
D gene: -; V gene: TRBV7-8; J gene: TRBJ1-3; clone size: -; CDR3 protein: CASSPTTPFSGNTIYF; CDR3 DNA: TGTGCCAGCAGCCCGACGACGCCGTTCTCTGGAAACACCATATATTTT
D gene: -; V gene: TRBV6-6; J gene: TRBJ1-2; clone size: -; CDR3 protein: CASSPAGYGYGYTF; CDR3 DNA: TGTGCCAGCAGCCCAGCGGGATATGGCTATGGCTACACCTTC
D gene: -; V gene: TRBV18; J gene: TRBJ1-5; clone size: -; CDR3 protein: CASSPISGLGNQPQHF; CDR3 DNA: TGTGCCAGCTCACCAATCTCGGGATTAGGGAATCAGCCCCAGCATTTT
D gene: -; V gene: TRBV4-2; J gene: TRBJ2-1; clone size: -; CDR3 protein: CASSQASQRGGNEQFF; CDR3 DNA: TGTGCCAGCAGCCAAGCATCCCAGCGTGGAGGCAATGAGCAGTTCTTC
D gene: TRBD2; V gene: TRBV3-1/TRBV3-2; J gene: TRBJ2-1; clone size: -; CDR3 protein: CASSQGTSGGNEQFF; CDR3 DNA: TGTGCCAGCAGCCAAGGCACTAGCGGGGGAAATGAGCAGTTCTTC
D gene: TRBD2; V gene: TRBV6-5; J gene: TRBJ2-5; clone size: -; CDR3 protein: CASRSAGAETQYF; CDR3 DNA: TGTGCCAGCAGGTCAGCGGGAGCAGAGACCCAGTACTTC
D gene: TRBD1; V gene: TRBV9; J gene: TRBJ1-6; clone size: -; CDR3 protein: CASSARDRDSPLHF; CDR3 DNA: TGTGCCAGCAGCGCCCGGGACAGGGATTCACCCCTCCACTTT